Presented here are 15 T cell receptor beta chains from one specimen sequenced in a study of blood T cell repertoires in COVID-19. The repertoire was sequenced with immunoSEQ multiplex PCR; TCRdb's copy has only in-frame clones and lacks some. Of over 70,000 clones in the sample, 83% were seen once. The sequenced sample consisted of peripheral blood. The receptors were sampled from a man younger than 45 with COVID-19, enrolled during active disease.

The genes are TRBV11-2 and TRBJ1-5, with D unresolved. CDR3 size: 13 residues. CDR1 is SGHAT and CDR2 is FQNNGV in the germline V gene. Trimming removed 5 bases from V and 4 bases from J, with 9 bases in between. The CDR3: CASSTVRNQPQHF. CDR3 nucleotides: TGTGCCAGCAGCACAGTCAGAAATCAGCCCCAGCATTTT.

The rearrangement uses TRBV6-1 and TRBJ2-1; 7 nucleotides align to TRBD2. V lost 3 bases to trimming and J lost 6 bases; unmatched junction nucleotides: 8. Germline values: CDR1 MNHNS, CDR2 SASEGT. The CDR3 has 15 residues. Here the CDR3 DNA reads TGTGCCAGCAGTGAGGGAGGGACTCAACTCAATGAGCAGTTCTTC. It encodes CASSEGGTQLNEQFF.

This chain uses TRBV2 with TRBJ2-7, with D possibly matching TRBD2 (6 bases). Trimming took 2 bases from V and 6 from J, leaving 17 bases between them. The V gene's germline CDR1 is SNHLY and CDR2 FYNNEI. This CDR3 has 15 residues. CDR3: CASSEPTGGIGEQYF. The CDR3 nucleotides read TGTGCCAGCAGTGAACCTACAGGCGGGATCGGCGAGCAGTACTTC.

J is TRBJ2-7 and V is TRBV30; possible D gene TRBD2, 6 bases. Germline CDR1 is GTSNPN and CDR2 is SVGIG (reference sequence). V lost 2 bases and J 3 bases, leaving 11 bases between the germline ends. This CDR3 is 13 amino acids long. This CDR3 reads CAWSRGNDYEQYF. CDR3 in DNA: TGTGCCTGGAGTCGGGGGAACGACTACGAGCAGTACTTC.

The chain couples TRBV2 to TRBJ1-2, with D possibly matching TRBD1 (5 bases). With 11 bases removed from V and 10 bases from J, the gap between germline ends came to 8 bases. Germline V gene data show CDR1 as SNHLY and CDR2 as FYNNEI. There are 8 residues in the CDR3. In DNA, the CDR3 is TGTGCCGGCGGGACCTACACCTTC. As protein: CAGGTYTF. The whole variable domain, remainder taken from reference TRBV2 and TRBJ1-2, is EPEVTQTPSHQVTQMGQEVILRCVPISNHLYFYWYRQILGQKVEFLVSFYNNEISEKSEIFDDQFSVERPDGSNFTLKIRSTKLEDSAMYFCAGGTYTFGSGTRLTVV.

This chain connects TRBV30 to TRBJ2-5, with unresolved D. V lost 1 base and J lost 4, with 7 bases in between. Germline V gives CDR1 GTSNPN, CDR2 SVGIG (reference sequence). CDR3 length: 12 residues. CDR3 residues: CAWSESRETQYF. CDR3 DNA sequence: TGTGCCTGGAGTGAATCCCGAGAGACCCAGTACTTC.

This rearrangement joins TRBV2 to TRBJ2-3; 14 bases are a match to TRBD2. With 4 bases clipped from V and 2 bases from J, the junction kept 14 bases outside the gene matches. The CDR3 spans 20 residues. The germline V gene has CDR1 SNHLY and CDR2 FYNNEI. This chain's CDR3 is CASSVRGTSGSMRATDTQYF. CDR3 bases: TGTGCCAGCAGTGTACGGGGGACTAGCGGGAGCATGCGGGCCACAGATACGCAGTATTTT.

The CDR3 DNA follows: TGTGCCAGCAGCGGGAGCGGAGGTCAAAATTCACCCCTCCACTTT. This gives the protein CASSGSGGQNSPLHF. This chain joins TRBV9 and TRBJ1-6; the D is unclear. V was trimmed by 3 bases and J by 7 bases, leaving 14 bases between them. Per germline, CDR1 SGDLS and CDR2 YYNGEE. CDR3 length: 15 residues.

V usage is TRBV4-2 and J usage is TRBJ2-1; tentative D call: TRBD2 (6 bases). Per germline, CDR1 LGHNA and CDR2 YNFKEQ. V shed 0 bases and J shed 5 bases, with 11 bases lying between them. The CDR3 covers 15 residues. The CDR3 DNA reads TGTGCCAGCAGCCAAGATGTGCGGGAAGACAATGAGCAGTTCTTC. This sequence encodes CASSQDVREDNEQFF.

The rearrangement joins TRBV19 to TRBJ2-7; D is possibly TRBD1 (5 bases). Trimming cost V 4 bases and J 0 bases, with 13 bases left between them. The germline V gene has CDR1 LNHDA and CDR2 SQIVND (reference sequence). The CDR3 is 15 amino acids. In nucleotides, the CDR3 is TGTGCCAGTAGTAGAGGACACGACCTCTCCTACGAGCAGTACTTC. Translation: CASSRGHDLSYEQYF.

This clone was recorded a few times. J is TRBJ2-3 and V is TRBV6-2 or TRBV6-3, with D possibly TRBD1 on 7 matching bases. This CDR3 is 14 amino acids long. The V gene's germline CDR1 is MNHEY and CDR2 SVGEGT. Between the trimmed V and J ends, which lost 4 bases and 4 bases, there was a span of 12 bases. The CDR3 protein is CASSFQGEADTQYF. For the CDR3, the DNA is TGTGCCAGCAGTTTCCAGGGGGAGGCAGATACGCAGTATTTT.

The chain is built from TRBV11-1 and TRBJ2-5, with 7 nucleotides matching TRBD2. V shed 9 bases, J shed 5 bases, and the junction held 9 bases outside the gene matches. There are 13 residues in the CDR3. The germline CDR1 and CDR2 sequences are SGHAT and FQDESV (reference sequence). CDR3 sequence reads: CASVPGEGETQYF. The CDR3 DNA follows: TGTGCCAGTGTACCGGGGGAGGGGGAGACCCAGTACTTC.

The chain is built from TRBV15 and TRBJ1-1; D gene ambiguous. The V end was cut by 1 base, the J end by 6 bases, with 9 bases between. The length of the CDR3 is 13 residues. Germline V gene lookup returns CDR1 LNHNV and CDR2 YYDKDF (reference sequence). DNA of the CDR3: TGTGCCACCAGCAGAGTTAGGGAGGCTGAAGCTTTCTTT. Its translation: CATSRVREAEAFF. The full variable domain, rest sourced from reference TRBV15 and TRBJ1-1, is DAMVIQNPRYQVTQFGKPVTLSCSQTLNHNVMYWYQQKSSQAPKLLFHYYDKDFNNEADTPDNFQSRRPNTSFCFLDIRSPGLGDTAMYLCATSRVREAEAFFGQGTRLTVV.

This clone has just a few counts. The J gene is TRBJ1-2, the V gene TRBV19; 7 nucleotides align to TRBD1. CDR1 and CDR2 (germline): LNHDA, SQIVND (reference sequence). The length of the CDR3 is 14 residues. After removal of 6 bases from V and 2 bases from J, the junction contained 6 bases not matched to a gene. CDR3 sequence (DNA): TGTGCCAGTAGACGACAGGGTTCCAACTATGGCTACACCTTC. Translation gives CASRRQGSNYGYTF.

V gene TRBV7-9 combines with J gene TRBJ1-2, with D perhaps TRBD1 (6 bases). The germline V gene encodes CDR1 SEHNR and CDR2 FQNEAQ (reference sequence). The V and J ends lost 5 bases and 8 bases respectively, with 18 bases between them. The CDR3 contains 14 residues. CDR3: CASSEDRFFRGYTF. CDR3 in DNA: TGTGCCAGCAGCGAGGACAGATTTTTTCGGGGCTACACCTTC.